These 10 T cell receptor beta chains were all obtained from the same sample, sequenced in a study of blood T cell repertoires in COVID-19 (dated by TCRdb to about 2020). The library was built by means of the immunoSEQ multiplex PCR assay. Drawn from immuneACCESS, this table holds only the in-frame rearrangements with V and J called that TCRdb kept. Clones are partly lost; checked studies trace under half to an unresolved V gene and leave the rest unexplained. A total of some 230,000 clones appear in this sample, roughly 83% of them only once. The ten largest clones add up to about 1.3% of the sample. Sequencing was performed on PBMCs or T cells enriched from blood (not recorded which). These receptors were obtained from a woman aged 40 to 50 with acute COVID-19.

The CDR3 protein is CAWSVGGHYNEKLFF. The CDR3 nucleotides read TGTGCCTGGTCGGTAGGGGGACATTATAATGAAAAACTGTTTTTT. J is TRBJ1-4 and V is TRBV30; TRBD1 might be the D (6 bases). CDR3 length equals 15 residues. Looked up from germline, CDR1 is GTSNPN and CDR2 is SVGIG (reference sequence). V dropped 5 bases and J dropped 4 bases, with 17 bases sitting between them.

The rearrangement links TRBV19 to TRBJ1-2, with D possibly being TRBD1 (6 bases). Germline CDR1 and CDR2: LNHDA and SQIVND (reference sequence). The length of the CDR3 is 14 residues. The V end lost 2 bases, the J end lost 4 bases, and 11 bases lay between the germline ends. CDR3 protein: CASSIKDSLYGYTF. CDR3 sequence (DNA): TGTGCCAGTAGTATAAAGGACAGTCTCTATGGCTACACCTTC.

The CDR3 loop is CASSVGQTMNTEAFF. The CDR3 DNA reads as TGTGCCAGCAGCGTTGGACAGACCATGAACACTGAAGCTTTCTTT. The rearrangement uses TRBV9 and TRBJ1-1; possibly TRBD1 for D (6 bases). Trimming pared 2 bases from V and 0 bases from J, leaving 11 bases between. The CDR3 runs to 15 residues. Germline CDR1 SGDLS, CDR2 YYNGEE.

The J gene is TRBJ2-2, the V gene TRBV18, with unresolved D. CDR1 and CDR2 from the germline V gene are KGHSH and LQKENI. The CDR3 extends over 15 amino acids. V lost 3 bases, J lost 3 bases, and 11 bases lay in between. The CDR3 bases are TGTGCCAGCTCACCTCAGATACAAGACACCGGGGAGCTGTTTTTT. This sequence encodes CASSPQIQDTGELFF.

The chain couples TRBV19 to TRBJ1-1; TRBD1 agrees at 9 bases. The CDR3 is made up of 15 amino acids. Trimming at V came to 2 bases and at J to 4 bases, leaving 5 bases not matched to a gene. Germline loops: CDR1 LNHDA, CDR2 SQIVND (reference sequence). CDR3 residues: CASSIPRTGVTEAFF. The DNA of the CDR3 is TGTGCCAGTAGTATACCTAGGACAGGGGTCACTGAAGCTTTCTTT.

CDR3 sequence: CASRRSGGPYTGELFF. Written as DNA, the CDR3 is TGTGCCAGCAGAAGATCGGGGGGACCCTACACCGGGGAGCTGTTTTTT. This rearrangement joins TRBV7-9 to TRBJ2-2; 7 bases agree with TRBD2. The germline gives CDR1 SEHNR, CDR2 FQNEAQ (reference sequence). This CDR3 has 16 residues. The J segment lost 3 bases and the V segment lost 6 bases, leaving 10 bases of the junction unmatched.

This chain joins TRBV11-3 and TRBJ2-1; 12 nucleotides agree with TRBD1. The CDR3 has 14 residues. After removal of 5 bases from V and 8 bases from J, the junction contained 4 bases not matched to a gene. Germline CDR1 SGHNT, CDR2 YENEEA. The CDR3 reads CASSHGTGGYEQFF. The DNA for the CDR3 is TGTGCCAGCAGCCACGGGACAGGGGGCTATGAGCAGTTCTTC. The full variable domain, its missing parts supplied by reference TRBV11-3 and TRBJ2-1, is EAGVVQSPRYKIIEKKQPVAFWCNPISGHNTLYWYLQNLGQGPELLIRYENEEAVDDSQLPKDRFSAERLKGVDSTLKIQPAELGDSAVYLCASSHGTGGYEQFFGPGTRLTVL.

V is TRBV18 and J is TRBJ2-3; TRBD2 is a possible D gene (5 bases). The V gene lost 3 bases and the J gene lost 0 bases, with 10 bases spanning the gap. Germline V CDR1 and CDR2: KGHSH, LQKENI. The CDR3 is 15 amino acids. CDR3 in amino acids: CASSPQLGSTDTQYF. DNA for the CDR3: TGTGCCAGCTCACCCCAACTAGGGAGCACAGATACGCAGTATTTT. The full variable domain, in which reference TRBV18 and TRBJ2-3 provide the parts outside the CDR3, is NAGVMQNPRHLVRRRGQEARLRCSPMKGHSHVYWYRQLPEEGLKFMVYLQKENIIDESGMPKERFSAEFPKEGPSILRIQQVVRGDSAAYFCASSPQLGSTDTQYFGPGTRLTVL.

V is TRBV13 and J is TRBJ2-7, with 7 bases aligning to TRBD1. The CDR3 covers 14 residues. After removal of 5 bases from V and 3 bases from J, the junction contained 7 bases not matched to a gene. CDR1 is PRHDT, CDR2 FYEKMQ, per germline (reference sequence). The CDR3 DNA reads as TGTGCCAGCAGCCAGGGACAGCCCCACTACGAGCAGTACTTC. It codes for CASSQGQPHYEQYF.

The chain combines TRBV5-1 with TRBJ1-1, with a weak D call TRBD1 (5 bases). Germline CDR1 and CDR2: SGHRS and YFSETQ. There are 15 residues in the CDR3. Trimming pared 2 bases from V and 1 base from J, leaving 12 bases between. CDR3 nucleotides: TGCGCCAGCAGCTTATGGGCGACAGCGAACACTGAAGCTTTCTTT. This gives the protein CASSLWATANTEAFF.